The text below deals with one T cell receptor (beta chain). This entry belongs to a study of shared clonotypes between healthy human individuals. Clones were read by immunoSEQ multiplex PCR, and TCRdb kept only the in-frame ones, dropping some. The top ten hold approximately 16% of the sample, which has 90,000 to 100,000 clones, around 43% seen once. The source of this sequence is a woman aged 40-49 years in good health. Some clones in this sample may be carry-over from other donors' samples. The specimen sequenced was PBMCs.

CDR3 sequence (DNA): TGTGCCTGGAGTTATGGTAGCGGGAGCAATGAGCAGTTCTTC. Translated: CAWSYGSGSNEQFF. V and J are TRBV30 and TRBJ2-1, with 9 nucleotides matching TRBD2. In germline, CDR1 is GTSNPN, CDR2 SVGIG (reference sequence). J gave up 6 bases and V 2 bases, and 5 bases lay outside the gene matches. The CDR3 consists of 14 residues. Full variable domain (remainder filled in from reference TRBV30 and TRBJ2-1): SQTIHQWPATLVQPVGSPLSLECTVEGTSNPNLYWYRQAAGRGLQLLFYSVGIGQISSEVPQNLSASRPQDRQFILSSKKLLLSDSGFYLCAWSYGSGSNEQFFGPGTRLTVL.